These T cell receptor beta chains were read from a single sample in a study of blood T cell repertoires in COVID-19. Some clones are missing from TCRdb's copy, which holds only in-frame ones; the method was immunoSEQ multiplex PCR. The sample holds roughly 64,000 clones; approximately 92% are singletons and the top ten take more than 9%. Sequencing input: peripheral blood. Receptors were obtained from a woman aged 80 or over with active COVID-19. CDR3s include the opening cysteine and the closing phenylalanine or tryptophan. The D gene is left open where the match is weak. Some rows mark clone size as missing; the rest say once, few, many or name a class of expanded clone.

size | J | V | D | DNA | CDR3
- | TRBJ2-2 | TRBV4-1 | - | TGCGCCAGCAGCCAACCTACTACTCTGAGGGACACCGGGGAGCTGTTTTTT | CASSQPTTLRDTGELFF
- | TRBJ2-5 | TRBV7-9 | - | TGTGCCAGCAGCCCCCTTCAAGAGACCCAGTACTTC | CASSPLQETQYF
- | TRBJ2-7 | TRBV6-1 | - | TGTGCCAGCAGTGAAGGGTACGTCATAAGAGGGGAGCAGTACTTC | CASSEGYVIRGEQYF
- | TRBJ1-2 | TRBV20-1 | - | TGCAGTGCTAGTTGGCAGTCCAGCTATGGCTACACCTTC | CSASWQSSYGYTF
- | TRBJ2-3 | TRBV13 | TRBD2 | TGTGCCAGCAGCTTAGCGGGACTAGCGGGGGGAGATACGCAGTATTTT | CASSLAGLAGGDTQYF
- | TRBJ2-1 | TRBV19 | - | TGTGCCAGTAGTATAGCCGCGGGGCGGCCGGGCAATGAGCAGTTCTTC | CASSIAAGRPGNEQFF
- | TRBJ2-3 | TRBV4-1 | TRBD2 | TGCGCCAGCTCAACAGTAGCGGGAGTGAGCACAGATACGCAGTATTTT | CASSTVAGVSTDTQYF
- | TRBJ2-7 | TRBV21-1 | - | TGTGCCAGCAGCCCGCCCGGGACTTCCCACTACGAGCAGTACTTC | CASSPPGTSHYEQYF
- | TRBJ1-2 | TRBV6-1 | TRBD1 | TGTGCCAGCAGTGACCAGACAGGGGTCTATGGCTACACCTTC | CASSDQTGVYGYTF
few | TRBJ2-7 | TRBV7-9 | TRBD2 | TGTGCCAGCAGCTTTATTAGACTAGCGGGCCCCTCCTACGAGCAGTACTTC | CASSFIRLAGPSYEQYF
- | TRBJ2-7 | TRBV28 | TRBD2 | TGTGCCAGCAGTTTCCTGACTAGCGGGGGCTCCTACGAGCAGTACTTC | CASSFLTSGGSYEQYF
once | TRBJ1-4 | TRBV15 | - | TGTGCCACCAGCAGAGCGCGGGATGAAAAACTGTTTTTT | CATSRARDEKLFF
- | TRBJ2-5 | TRBV27 | TRBD2 | TGTGCCAGCAGTGAGACTAGCGGGAGATTCGGGACCCAGTACTTC | CASSETSGRFGTQYF
- | TRBJ2-2 | TRBV19 | - | TGTGCCAGCGAGAAGGGCAGGGCCACCGGGGAGCTGTTTTTT | CASEKGRATGELFF
- | TRBJ1-1 | TRBV28 | - | TGTGCCAGCAGTTTCACCCTAGGGAGGGGGAACACTGAAGCTTTCTTT | CASSFTLGRGNTEAFF
- | TRBJ1-5 | TRBV11-2 | - | TGTGCCAGCAGCGGGCAGGGTAATCAGCCCCAGCATTTT | CASSGQGNQPQHF
- | TRBJ1-4 | TRBV27 | TRBD1 | TGTGCCAGCAGCCCGACCGGGACAGGTGGCGAAAAACTGTTTTTT | CASSPTGTGGEKLFF
- | TRBJ2-1 | TRBV27 | TRBD2 | TGTGCCAGCAGACCGGGACTAGCGGGTTTCAATGAGCAGTTCTTC | CASRPGLAGFNEQFF
- | TRBJ2-6 | TRBV10-3 | TRBD2 | TGTGCCATCAGCGGACTAGCGGGAGTGTCGGCTGGGGCCAACGTCCTGACTTTC | CAISGLAGVSAGANVLTF
- | TRBJ1-6 | TRBV19 | TRBD1 | TGTGCCAGTAGTATAGCAAAGACAGGGGCGACCAATTCACCCCTCCACTTT | CASSIAKTGATNSPLHF
once | TRBJ2-7 | TRBV5-4 | - | TGTGCCAGCAGCTTGTCCAGTGTCCCCTACGAGCAGTACTTC | CASSLSSVPYEQYF
- | TRBJ2-2 | TRBV5-1 | TRBD2 | TGCGCCAGCAGCTTGGAACTAGCGGGATTGAACACCGGGGAGCTGTTTTTT | CASSLELAGLNTGELFF
- | TRBJ2-1 | TRBV27 | TRBD2 | TGTGCCAGCAGGACTAGCGGGAGGAATGAGCAGTTCTTC | CASRTSGRNEQFF
- | TRBJ2-2 | TRBV24-1 | TRBD1 | TGTGCCTCCGGGACAGGGAACACCGGGGAGCTGTTTTTT | CASGTGNTGELFF
- | TRBJ2-2 | TRBV6-6 | - | TGTGCCAGCAGTTGGGTTACCGGCGCGGACACCGGGGAGCTGTTTTTT | CASSWVTGADTGELFF
- | TRBJ1-2 | TRBV5-1 | TRBD1 | TGCGCCAGCAGCTTAGGGACAGGGCTCAGTGGCTACACCTTC | CASSLGTGLSGYTF
few | TRBJ1-3 | TRBV19 | - | TGTGCCAGTAGTCCGTCGGGAGGAAACACCATATATTTT | CASSPSGGNTIYF
- | TRBJ1-2 | TRBV27 | TRBD1 | TGTGCCAGCAGTCAGGGGGGACAGAATTATGGCTACACCTTC | CASSQGGQNYGYTF
- | TRBJ2-2 | TRBV4-1 | - | TGCGCCAGCAGCCAAGAGCGGAACACTGAGAGAACCGGGGAGCTGTTTTTT | CASSQERNTERTGELFF
- | TRBJ1-5 | TRBV5-4 | TRBD1 | TGTGCCAGCAGCCCAGGACAGGGGAATAATCAGCCCCAGCATTTT | CASSPGQGNNQPQHF
- | TRBJ2-3 | TRBV7-9 | - | TGTGCCACGTCTGGGAGGTCTAGCACAGATACGCAGTATTTT | CATSGRSSTDTQYF
- | TRBJ1-5 | TRBV6-6 | TRBD1 | TGTGCCAGCAGGGCGGACAGGTATAGCAATCAGCCCCAGCATTTT | CASRADRYSNQPQHF
- | TRBJ1-5 | TRBV21-1 | - | TGTGCCAGCAGCCTAACCCTCGCGACAGGGCACAATCAGCCCCAGCATTTT | CASSLTLATGHNQPQHF
- | TRBJ2-1 | TRBV7-8 | TRBD2 | TGTGCCAGCAGCTTAGCGTGGTATGCGGGAGAGAACCCCCCTGAGCAGTTCTTC | CASSLAWYAGENPPEQFF
- | TRBJ2-7 | TRBV5-4 | - | TGTGCCAGCAGCTTGGCCGGGTCCTACGAGCAGTACTTC | CASSLAGSYEQYF
- | TRBJ2-1 | TRBV15 | TRBD1 | TGTGCCACCAGCGCCCGGACAGGTGAAATGAATGAGCAGTTCTTC | CATSARTGEMNEQFF